What follows is one TCR beta chain and its context. No antigen is known for it. Nothing much larger sits one base from this clone, and base qualities are not available. One collaborating source in Seattle enrolled patients while the patients were actively infected and followed the patients over time throughout the course of disease. Each collaborating institution followed its own protocols to collect whole blood in K2EDTA tubes. Collaborator samples were shipped for TCRbeta analysis as frozen whole blood, isolated PBMCs, or DNA extracted from either sample type. The data belong to a study of blood T cell repertoires in COVID-19 (dated by TCRdb to 2019 to 2021). A note on the overall study: The collaborator samples originated in the United States, Italy and Spain and spanned the acute and convalescent phases of COVID-19. The prospective study material was composed of cDNA or gDNA derived from T cells, B-cell-depleted T cells, or PBMCs. Deeply sampled blood TCRbeta repertoires from subjects exposed to, actively infected with, or recovered from COVID-19 were included in the dataset. The repertoires were made available in a free public database intended to serve as a resource for research on the immune response to SARS-CoV-2. The samples were drawn from the first 160 participants of the ongoing ImmuneRACE study and from some 1,300 subjects provided by 6 global collaborators. A de-identified subject ID, COVID-19 status, age in years and sex were almost always included in the sample metadata. Where HLA class I and class II types were available, the types were taken from metadata supplied by the sample provider, not from assay-based typing.

TCRbeta CDR3 regions were amplified from genomic DNA by means of the immunoSEQ Assay, a bias-controlled multiplex PCR. As for the original processing: Nucleated cell counts per sample were estimated from amplification of reference gene primers within the assay. To quantify the absolute abundance of each unique TCRbeta CDR3 rearrangement, sequence reads were collapsed and filtered. For each sample, productive Simpson clonality was calculated as the square root of Simpson's diversity index over productive rearrangements. As stored in TCRdb, this immuneACCESS dataset retains in-frame rearrangements with V and J assigned. A fraction of the clones does not appear; measured against another copy, unresolved V genes explain less than half of the discrepancy, and the remainder lacks a known reason. Clone size and V and J calls were adopted from that table, with D and trimming inferred from the DNA. The sample table lists about 300,000 clones, about 93% of them with a count of one. The top ten hold more than 6% of the sample.

Overall study outcomes, separate from this receptor: The quantity of clinical and demographic metadata differed by source and by participant and was supplied without curation.

What was sequenced was peripheral blood. This clonotype originated in a woman in her 30s with COVID-19, enrolled during active disease.

The encoded CDR3 is CASSLIFGGGYTF. The nucleotide sequence reads as follows: TGTGCCAGCAGCCTTATTTTCGGCGGTGGCTACACCTTC. This chain joins TRBV5-4 to TRBJ1-2; no D segment can be confidently identified. The germline V gene (reference sequence) yields SGHNT for CDR1 and YYREEE for CDR2. Trimming costs V 4 bases and J 7 bases, and their ends lie 14 bases apart. The CDR3, cysteine through phenylalanine, is 13 amino acids long. The entry retains the CDR3 DNA only, 39 bases that are in frame from base 1.